Described below is a single T cell receptor beta chain sequence and its context. This sample was taken from a study of shared T cell receptors in the human thymus. Per germline, CDR1 SGHDT and CDR2 YYEEEE. V lost 1 base to trimming and J lost 3 bases, with 8 bases between them. The CDR3 sequence is 13 residues long. Clones were sequenced by immunoSEQ multiplex PCR, and TCRdb holds only the in-frame ones, with some missing. The table has about 380,000 clones, 95% seen once. Sequencing input: thymocytes. The chain couples TRBV5-6 to TRBJ2-7; D not resolved. The sequence derives from a human donor. The CDR3 DNA sequence: TGTGCCAGCAGCTTGCCGGTGAACTACGAGCAGTACTTC. Residues: CASSLPVNYEQYF. Full variable domain (missing parts from reference TRBV5-6 and TRBJ2-7): DAGVTQSPTHLIKTRGQQVTLRCSPKSGHDTVSWYQQALGQGPQFIFQYYEEEERQRGNFPDRFSGHQFPNYSSELNVNALLLGDSALYLCASSLPVNYEQYFGPGTRLTVT.